This T cell receptor (beta chain) was retrieved from a study of cytomegalovirus exposure and HLA in healthy donors. Whole-study findings and limits: The CMV antigen specificity of three CMV-associated chains was confirmed through in vitro analysis.

On this clone itself: Its antigen remains unknown.

Vbeta (60) and Jbeta (13) primers were used in the PCR. Sequenced by immunoSEQ multiplex PCR; TCRdb stores in-frame clones only, minus some. In the table there are roughly 160,000 clones, around 80% of which are singletons. CDR1 and CDR2 (germline): LNHDA, SQIVND (reference sequence). The CDR3 has 13 amino acids. V lost 3 bases and J lost 7, with 10 bases in between. Sequences were obtained from PBMCs. V is TRBV19 and J is TRBJ1-5, with D perhaps matching TRBD1 (5 bases). The TCR originated in a woman in her 30s in good health and CMV-seropositive. CDR3 nucleotides: TGTGCCAGTAGTATGGGGGGATGGCAGCCCCAGCATTTT. This translates into CASSMGGWQPQHF. The full variable domain, completed using reference TRBV19 and TRBJ1-5, is DGGITQSPKYLFRKEGQNVTLSCEQNLNHDAMYWYRQDPGQGLRLIYYSQIVNDFQKGDIAEGYSVSREKKESFPLTVTSAQKNPTAFYLCASSMGGWQPQHFGDGTRLSIL.